Below are 20 T cell receptor beta chains sequenced from a single sample in a study of T cells of healthy individuals. TCRdb ran MiXCR on the 5' RACE reads and lists one entry per CDR3 protein. The data show over 95,000 distinct CDR3 sequences, approximately 16% seen once. These receptor sequences come from a human donor in good health.

This clonotype has a count of ten or more. The chain recombines TRBV5-4 with TRBJ2-3, with TRBD2 identical over 7 bases. Germline trimming cut 7 bases from V and 6 bases from J; bases unmatched to any gene: 11. The CDR3 runs to 14 residues. In germline, CDR1 is SGHNT, CDR2 YYREEE (reference sequence). The DNA for the CDR3 is TGTGCCAGCCGATTGAGCGGGGCCCCCGATACGCAGTATTTT. Translation gives CASRLSGAPDTQYF.

Notes on this clonotype: An end of the junction does not agree with germline; a read error may underlie this. The V and J genes are TRBV20-1 and TRBJ1-6, with no clear D. In germline, CDR1 is DFQATT, CDR2 SNEGSKA (reference sequence). The CDR3 runs 12 residues. CDR3 residues: CSAARLGSPIHF. For the CDR3, the DNA is TGCAGTGCCGCGAGGCTGGGTTCACCCATCCACTTT.

There are many counts of this clonotype. The chain couples TRBV20-1 to TRBJ1-2; D gene uncertain. This CDR3 region has 13 residues. V lost 1 base and J 4 bases, leaving 10 bases between the germline ends. CDR1 and CDR2 (germline): DFQATT, SNEGSKA (reference sequence). The CDR3 DNA sequence: TGCAGTGCTAGAGGCGGGTTAATCTATGGCTACACCTTC. It specifies CSARGGLIYGYTF.

There are a few counts of this clonotype. This rearrangement joins TRBV25-1 to TRBJ1-5, with 7 bases matching TRBD1. The V gene end was trimmed by 3 bases and the J gene end by 3 bases; junction bases not matched to a gene: 2. The germline V gene encodes CDR1 MGHDK and CDR2 SYGVNS. The CDR3 length is 14 residues. The CDR3 DNA is TGTGCCAGCAGTGACAGGGGGGACAATCAGCCCCAGCATTTT. Its translation is CASSDRGDNQPQHF.

V usage is TRBV7-9 and J usage is TRBJ1-4, with a possible D match to TRBD1 (5 bases). V gave up 5 bases and J gave up 7 bases, with 17 bases separating them. Germline loops: CDR1 SEHNR, CDR2 FQNEAQ (reference sequence). This CDR3 is built from 15 residues. CDR3 sequence reads: CASSPYQGNGEKLFF. The CDR3 nucleotides are TGTGCCAGCAGCCCATACCAGGGTAATGGTGAAAAACTGTTTTTT.

V and J are TRBV2 and TRBJ2-2; tentative D call: TRBD2 (6 bases). The germline V gene has CDR1 SNHLY and CDR2 FYNNEI. The germline V and J ends were trimmed by 4 bases and 3 bases, with 9 bases remaining between them. CDR3 size: 14 residues. CDR3 coding DNA: TGTGCCAGCAGTGTATCGGGGGACACCGGGGAGCTGTTTTTT. This translates into CASSVSGDTGELFF.

This chain uses TRBV18 with TRBJ1-6; 7 bases map to TRBD1. The CDR3 is 16 residues long. Trimming took 4 bases from V and 10 from J; bases not matched to a gene: 13. Germline assignment: CDR1 KGHSH and CDR2 LQKENI. This chain's CDR3 is CASSQRGTGVGSPLHF. CDR3 nucleotide sequence: TGTGCCAGCTCACAAAGAGGAACAGGGGTGGGGTCACCCCTCCACTTT. Variable domain in full (rest from reference TRBV18 and TRBJ1-6): NAGVMQNPRHLVRRRGQEARLRCSPMKGHSHVYWYRQLPEEGLKFMVYLQKENIIDESGMPKERFSAEFPKEGPSILRIQQVVRGDSAAYFCASSQRGTGVGSPLHFGNGTRLTVT.

This clonotype was counted a few times. The CDR3 nucleotides are TGTGCCAGCAGCTCCGACCCCTACGAGCAGTACTTC. This encodes CASSSDPYEQYF. The chain joins TRBV5-6 to TRBJ2-7; no reliable D call. The CDR3 extends over 12 amino acids. Between the trimmed V and J ends, which lost 3 bases and 2 bases, there was a span of 6 bases. The germline V gene has CDR1 SGHDT and CDR2 YYEEEE. The variable domain in full, with the rest retrieved from reference TRBV5-6 and TRBJ2-7, is DAGVTQSPTHLIKTRGQQVTLRCSPKSGHDTVSWYQQALGQGPQFIFQYYEEEERQRGNFPDRFSGHQFPNYSSELNVNALLLGDSALYLCASSSDPYEQYFGPGTRLTVT.

At least ten counts were recorded for this clonotype. This sequence joins TRBV24-1 and TRBJ2-3; D not resolved. Trimming pared 5 bases from V and 8 bases from J, leaving 19 bases between. From germline, CDR1 is KGHDR and CDR2 SFDVKD. CDR3 length: 15 amino acids. The CDR3 spells CATSGVPNSVGTQYF. Here the CDR3 DNA reads TGTGCCACCAGTGGGGTTCCCAACAGCGTGGGTACGCAGTATTTT.

This chain joins TRBV18 and TRBJ1-4; D remains ambiguous. This CDR3 contains 13 residues. V was trimmed by 6 bases and J by 5 bases, leaving 10 bases between them. Per germline, CDR1 KGHSH and CDR2 LQKENI. CDR3 loop: CASSSSSNEKLFF. The CDR3 DNA reads as TGTGCCAGCTCGAGTAGTTCGAATGAAAAACTGTTTTTT.

Many counts were recorded for this clonotype. The chain carries TRBV20-1 and TRBJ1-1, with TRBD1 as a possible D gene (6 bases). Germline V gene data show CDR1 as DFQATT and CDR2 as SNEGSKA (reference sequence). Deletions cut 5 bases from V and 2 bases from J, with 15 bases between. The CDR3 has 14 amino acids. This CDR3 is CSASLDSSNTEAFF. The CDR3 DNA reads TGCAGTGCTTCCTTGGACAGCAGTAACACTGAAGCTTTCTTT.

This chain joins TRBV5-1 and TRBJ2-7; D is perhaps TRBD1 (6 bases). CDR3 length: 14 residues. Trimming cost V 4 bases and J 6 bases, with 17 bases left between them. Germline CDR1 and CDR2: SGHRS and YFSETQ. CDR3 DNA: TGCGCCAGCAGCCAAACAGGGTTAGTCGCCGAGCAGTACTTC. Protein product: CASSQTGLVAEQYF.

In its sample, this clonotype was seen a few times. The chain recombines TRBV7-2 with TRBJ2-7; 7 nucleotides agree with TRBD1. Germline V lookup: CDR1 SGHTA, CDR2 FQGNSA. V gave up 2 bases and J gave up 1 base; unmatched junction bases: 14. The CDR3 runs 18 residues. The CDR3 protein is CASSLLWRPQTGSYEQYF. The CDR3 DNA follows: TGTGCCAGCAGCTTACTATGGCGCCCCCAGACAGGGTCCTACGAGCAGTACTTC. The entire variable domain, with the rest obtained from reference TRBV7-2 and TRBJ2-7, is as follows: GAGVSQSPSNKVTEKGKDVELRCDPISGHTALYWYRQSLGQGLEFLIYFQGNSAPDKSGLPSDRFSAERTGGSVSTLTIQRTQQEDSAVYLCASSLLWRPQTGSYEQYFGPGTRLTVT.

The V call is TRBV20-1, the J call TRBJ1-5, with 7 bases that match TRBD1. The V segment lost 7 bases and the J segment 2 bases; nucleotides outside the gene matches: 5. The V gene's germline CDR1 is DFQATT and CDR2 SNEGSKA (reference sequence). This CDR3 comprises 13 residues. The DNA of the CDR3 is TGCAGTGTTCTTGGACAGGGCAATCAGCCCCAGCATTTT. This translates into CSVLGQGNQPQHF.

There are a few counts of this clonotype. Here the CDR3 reads CASSNLGGYEQYF. CDR3 nucleotides: TGTGCCAGCAGTAACCTCGGGGGCTACGAGCAGTACTTC. The chain couples TRBV6-5 to TRBJ2-7; D is possibly TRBD2 (6 bases). The CDR3 sequence is 13 residues long. CDR1 and CDR2 (germline): MNHEY, SVGAGI. V lost 5 bases and J lost 3, with 11 bases in between.

The sample holds a few counts of this clonotype. J is TRBJ2-5 and V is TRBV28; possible D gene TRBD1, 5 bases. The CDR3 length is 14 residues. Germline V gene lookup returns CDR1 MDHEN and CDR2 SYDVKM. V was cut by 5 bases and J by 3 bases, with 13 bases left in between. For the CDR3, the DNA is TGTGCCAGCAGTCTTCAGGGCGAAAAAGAGACCCAGTACTTC. It specifies CASSLQGEKETQYF.

This clonotype was recorded many times. The rearrangement joins TRBV7-8 to TRBJ2-7; no clear D gene. The CDR3 loop spans 13 amino acids. Germline loops: CDR1 SGHVS, CDR2 FQNEAQ. Trimming removed 0 bases from V and 3 bases from J, with 6 bases in between. The CDR3 DNA reads TGTGCCAGCAGCTTAGCGCACGACTACGAGCAGTACTTC. Residues: CASSLAHDYEQYF.

This clonotype was counted at least ten times. This chain links TRBV29-1 with TRBJ2-3; D unresolved. Trimming shortened V by 7 bases and J by 2 bases, and 13 bases separated the two germline ends. Germline V gene lookup returns CDR1 SQVTM and CDR2 ANQGSEA. The CDR3 length is 13 residues. CDR3 in amino acids: CSGKEQPTDTQYF. The CDR3 DNA reads TGCAGCGGTAAGGAACAGCCCACAGATACGCAGTATTTT.

At least ten counts were recorded for this clonotype. For the CDR3, the DNA is TGCAGCGTTGTTGGGGGCCAGAATGGCTACACCTTC. Protein: CSVVGGQNGYTF. The chain links TRBV29-1 to TRBJ1-2; TRBD1 might be the D (6 bases). Trimming removed 4 bases at V and 6 bases at J, with 12 bases between. This CDR3 contains 12 residues. Germline-derived CDR1 and CDR2 are SQVTM and ANQGSEA.

The chain couples TRBV6-1 to TRBJ1-6, with a weak D call TRBD1 (5 bases). The germline V and J ends were trimmed by 6 bases and 4 bases, with 13 bases remaining between them. Germline V gene data show CDR1 as MNHNS and CDR2 as SASEGT. This CDR3 has 15 residues. CDR3 in amino acids: CASRAPGIYNSPLHF. The CDR3 DNA reads TGTGCCAGCAGAGCCCCAGGGATTTATAATTCACCCCTCCACTTT.